This T cell receptor beta chain was profiled in a study of OX40 agonist ivuxolimab in advanced cancers. For the study at large: Eligibility admitted prior anti-PD-1, anti-PD-L1 or anti-CTLA-4 therapy; roughly 39% had some. General study points: Both blood CD4+ and CD8+ T cells showed clonal growth by week 6 at 0.1 to 3.0 mg/kg.

CDR3 size: 14 residues. CDR1 SGHTA and CDR2 FQGTGA come from the germline V gene. V lost 2 bases, J lost 0 bases, and 6 bases lay in between. The sample holds one count of this clone. Its antigen is undetermined. At baseline, cycle 4 day 1, and cycle 7 day 1, blood was sampled. Sequenced by immunoSEQ multiplex PCR; TCRdb stores in-frame clones only, minus some. The sample yields 84,000 or so clones, 75% to 95% seen once. This sample comprised CD4+ or CD8+ T cells sorted from blood, obtained in a trial of the OX40 agonist ivuxolimab. This TCR was recovered from an adult with an advanced solid tumor such as melanoma, head and neck, liver or kidney cancer. V is TRBV7-3 and J is TRBJ2-3; D gene unclear. CDR3 sequence reads: CASSLGSSTDTQYF. The CDR3 nucleotides read TGTGCCAGCAGCTTAGGGTCTAGCACAGATACGCAGTATTTT.